Listed here are 8 T cell receptor beta chains from one sample, sequenced in a study of shared clonotypes between healthy human individuals. CD45RO-negative, CCR7-selected cells formed the naive CD8 fraction, which excluded terminally differentiated effector memory CD45RA+ cells. Clones were sequenced by immunoSEQ multiplex PCR, and TCRdb holds only the in-frame ones, with some missing. The table shows about 2,100,000 clones, with 93% occurring only once. Sequencing input: naive CD8+ T cells from PBMCs. The receptors here all came from a man between 18 and 29 years old in good health. Some clones in this sample may be carry-over from other donors' samples.

This clone has just a few counts. The same CDR3 is also encoded by other DNA sequences in this sample. The chain joins TRBV29-1 to TRBJ1-1; D gene uncertain. This CDR3 spans 12 amino acids. The germline V gene encodes CDR1 SQVTM and CDR2 ANQGSEA. The V end lost 1 base, the J end lost 5 bases, and 8 bases lay between the germline ends. The CDR3 bases are TGCAGCGTTGAAGGGGGAGGGACTGAAGCTTTCTTT. Protein sequence: CSVEGGGTEAFF.

The CDR3 sequence is CASSLWALGPESSYNEQFF. In nucleotides, the CDR3 is TGTGCCAGCAGTTTATGGGCCCTGGGTCCCGAGAGCTCCTACAATGAGCAGTTCTTC. The V and J genes are TRBV28 and TRBJ2-1, with D unclear. This CDR3 has 19 amino acids. V was trimmed by 0 bases and J by 0 bases, leaving 18 bases between them. Per the germline V gene, CDR1 is MDHEN and CDR2 is SYDVKM.

The V gene is TRBV5-8, the J gene TRBJ1-2; 9 bases line up with TRBD1. The CDR3 covers 14 residues. Germline V CDR1 and CDR2: SGHTS, YDEGEE. V trimming: 4 bases; J trimming: 6 bases; junction bases outside the gene matches: 7. The CDR3 spells CASSLRQGGNGYTF. The CDR3 nucleotides are TGTGCCAGCAGCCTAAGACAGGGGGGAAATGGCTACACCTTC.

The V call is TRBV14, the J call TRBJ1-2; D may be TRBD1 (5 bases). The CDR3 sequence is 14 residues long. CDR1 and CDR2 from the germline V gene are SGHDN and FVKESK. The V end was cut by 5 bases, the J end by 4 bases, with 14 bases between. CDR3 DNA sequence: TGTGCCAGCAGCGACCGCCCGGGGGGCTATGGCTACACCTTC. Translated, it gives CASSDRPGGYGYTF.

The genes are TRBV6-1 and TRBJ1-1; maybe TRBD1 (6 bases). V lost 7 bases, J lost 0 bases, and 12 bases lay in between. Germline-derived CDR1 and CDR2 are MNHNS and SASEGT. CDR3 length: 14 amino acids. The CDR3: CASTRDTMNTEAFF. The DNA of the CDR3 is TGTGCCAGCACTCGGGACACCATGAACACTGAAGCTTTCTTT.

The count of this clone is one. The V gene is TRBV27, the J gene TRBJ2-3, with a weak D call TRBD1 (5 bases). This CDR3 spans 16 amino acids. In germline, CDR1 is MNHEY, CDR2 SMNVEV (reference sequence). Deletions cut 5 bases from V and 2 bases from J, with 17 bases between. The CDR3 loop is CASSVDIPPFTDTQYF. CDR3 DNA sequence: TGTGCCAGCAGTGTGGACATACCCCCTTTCACAGATACGCAGTATTTT.

The V and J genes are TRBV10-3 and TRBJ2-1, with 14 bases that match TRBD2. Looked up from germline, CDR1 is ENHRY and CDR2 is SYGVKD. Trimming took 0 bases from V and 8 from J; bases not matched to a gene: 3. This CDR3 is 16 amino acids long. CDR3 sequence: CAISESGLAGVHEQFF. The CDR3 region has the DNA TGTGCCATCAGTGAGTCGGGACTAGCGGGAGTACATGAGCAGTTCTTC.

V is TRBV10-3 and J is TRBJ1-3; D may be TRBD1 (6 bases). V shed 2 bases and J shed 2 bases, with 13 bases lying between them. The germline V gene encodes CDR1 ENHRY and CDR2 SYGVKD. CDR3 length: 16 residues. The CDR3 region has the DNA TGTGCCATCAGTGAGCCCCAGGGGAAACCTGGAAACACCATATATTTT. The encoded protein is CAISEPQGKPGNTIYF.